The source of this T cell receptor (beta chain) is a study of shared clonotypes between healthy human individuals (dated by TCRdb to the early 2020s). With respect to the entire study: A few men and two women, aged 18 to 49 years, made up the cohort. For each donor, CD4 naive and CD4 memory were each run on three plates, CD8 naive on two plates, and CD8 memory on one plate. The study deeply sequenced blood TCR repertoires of five healthy adults to estimate repertoire size and the extent of clonotype sharing between individuals. Different laboratories and diverse techniques were used to prepare libraries and sequence TCR repertoires, to increase sequencing depth and limit assay-specific biases. Per donor, leukapheresis produced somewhere between about 0.94 and 8.9 billion PBMCs. Overall study results and their limits: Sharing across a few donors was observed for roughly 5% of naive CD4, less than 4% of naive CD8, about 2.5% of memory CD4, and roughly 0.4% of memory CD8 clonotypes. Sampling was restricted to blood, and TCR repertoires in tissues likely differ from the TCR repertoires found in blood. Naive subsets generally had larger estimated clonotype richness than memory subsets did. Compared with non-shared clonotypes, the clonotypes found in all four sorted-subset donors had higher generation probabilities. Because the study included a small number of donors, the genetic and exposure-history diversity represented was limited. Rarefaction of sorted-subset datasets indicated incomplete sequencing despite the large sequencing depth. Pairwise subsampling led to the expectation that sequencing depth would affect the degree of clonotype sharing among donors.

TCR CDR3 regions were amplified from genomic DNA by multiplex PCR using the deep immunoSEQ assay. Genomic DNA extracted from each cell subset was distributed evenly over all wells of several immunoSEQ 96-well plates, and each plate served as one replicate. For sorted subsets, 200 to 250 ng of genomic DNA, equivalent to around 31,000 T cell genomes, went into each replicate PCR. The purified libraries were quantified using a Qubit 3.0 fluorometer, sized with a Bioanalyzer 2100, and then quantified again using the KAPA Library Quantification kit. Every immunoSEQ 96-well plate was sequenced on a separate single-read 150-cycle Illumina NextSeq 550 flow cell. As for the original processing: The immunoSEQ output contained only junctional sequences without quality scores, so filtering could not match that applied to full-length reads. To assign V/J genes and CDR3, sequences were annotated using PyIR, a Python wrapper for IgBLAST v1.9, with IMGT germline references. Any read was removed if the V/J assignment was weak (E-value above 1e-6), the CDR3 was missing, or the read contained stop codons, out-of-frame junctions, or ambiguous translated residues. V3J clonotypes were defined as sequences sharing an identical inferred V gene, J gene, and CDR3 amino acid sequence. To compute the percentage overlap between repertoires, the number of shared unique clonotypes was divided by the size of the smaller repertoire. Richness of each repertoire was evaluated using RTK rarefaction, the Chao1 estimator, and Recon v2.1 estimates of unobserved clonotypes. Generation probabilities for all TCRbeta clonotypes obtained by the gDNA method from several donors were computed using OLGA. TCRdb carries this immuneACCESS record with in-frame sequences only. Its versions omit some clonotypes, under half of them owing to an unresolved V gene in the studies checked, with the rest unexplained. V, J and clone size are those of that table, while D and trimming were read from the DNA. The table for this sample lists 780,000 or so clones; over 60% of them were counted only once. 1.8% of the sample goes to the ten largest clones.

A remark on this clone: No antigen is known for it. No quality values exist for individual bases; no much larger clone is one base distant.

The donors were healthy, HIV-negative adults who had no recently reported acute infections or vaccinations. Every donor was a Caucasian adult residing in Nashville, Tennessee, USA. Magnetic negative selection was used to enrich CD4+ T cells, after which naive cells were positively selected on CD45RA and the negative fraction became the memory subset. After blood collection by leukapheresis, PBMCs were isolated using Ficoll-Histopaque density gradient centrifugation and then cryopreserved in the vapor phase of liquid nitrogen. Analytical flow cytometry was used to check the purity and quantity of each magnetically sorted T cell population. Genomic DNA was isolated from every sorted fraction and measured by UV absorbance on a Nanodrop 2000c. The CDR1 and CDR2 encoded by the germline V gene are SGDLS and YYNGEE. From the cysteine through the phenylalanine, the CDR3 covers 18 amino acids. CDR3 DNA is the only sequence kept; it has 54 bases, read in frame from the first base. Germline trimming: 0 bases from V, 0 bases from J; junction bases outside gene matches: 10.

Material for sequencing was memory CD4+ T cells sorted from blood. The sample's cell subset or site, from its label and the paper: CD45RA-negative fraction. This chain joins TRBV9 to TRBJ2-3, and TRBD2 matches 7 of the central bases. The sequence was obtained from a woman aged 25 to 39 in good health. The DNA is as follows: TGTGCCAGCAGCGTAGGGGCTAGCGGTACCCCTAGCACAGATACGCAGTATTTT. This is translated as CASSVGASGTPSTDTQYF.